Here is one T cell receptor beta chain with its context. J was trimmed by 6 bases and V by 10 bases; bases with no gene match: 7. CDR1 SEHNR and CDR2 FQNEAQ come from the germline V gene (reference sequence). This CDR3 region has 12 residues. The data originate from a study of T cell changes during pregnancy in multiple sclerosis. Sequenced by immunoSEQ multiplex PCR; TCRdb stores in-frame clones only, minus some. The table records more than 80,000 clones, around 93% of them present only once. This chain links TRBV7-9 with TRBJ2-3, with 7 bases lining up with TRBD1. This specimen was PBMCs, taken in the first trimester of pregnancy. This sequence originates from a female donor in good health, serving as a control in a pregnancy study. Some clones in this sample may be carry-over from other donors' samples. Here the CDR3 DNA reads TGTGCCACGACAGGGTATGTGGATACGCAGTATTTT. It specifies CATTGYVDTQYF.